The source of this TCR beta chain is a study of cytomegalovirus exposure and HLA in healthy donors. Study-level findings and limits: TCR beta chain V- and J-gene trimming was linked, in a later analysis, to a missense variant in DCLRE1C. Within an earlier analysis, most TCR beta V segments proved productive either about 87% or about 30% of the time.

Germline-derived CDR1 and CDR2 are SGHVS and FQNEAQ. The CDR3 covers 17 residues. The J segment lost 2 bases and the V segment lost 5 bases, leaving 9 bases of the junction unmatched. Worth noting for this clone: Its cognate antigen is unknown.

Primers: 60 Vbeta forward and 13 Jbeta reverse. In the authors' methods: In a later analysis, of tens of millions of unique beta chains, roughly 11 million appeared in at least two donors. Sequencing used immunoSEQ multiplex PCR; TCRdb keeps in-frame clones, though not all of them. D and trimming were read from the DNA, whereas the V and J calls and clone size are those reported in that table. Found here are over 130,000 clones, roughly three fifths of them singletons; the top ten hold 6.5%. This clonotype was sampled from a woman aged 60-70 years in good health and CMV-seronegative. The genes are TRBV7-8 and TRBJ1-4, with TRBD1 matching over 9 bases. The specimen was PBMCs. The CDR3 loop is CASSRTGGGVTNEKLFF. The CDR3 nucleotides read TGTGCCAGCAGCAGAACAGGGGGCGGGGTGACTAATGAAAAACTGTTTTTT.